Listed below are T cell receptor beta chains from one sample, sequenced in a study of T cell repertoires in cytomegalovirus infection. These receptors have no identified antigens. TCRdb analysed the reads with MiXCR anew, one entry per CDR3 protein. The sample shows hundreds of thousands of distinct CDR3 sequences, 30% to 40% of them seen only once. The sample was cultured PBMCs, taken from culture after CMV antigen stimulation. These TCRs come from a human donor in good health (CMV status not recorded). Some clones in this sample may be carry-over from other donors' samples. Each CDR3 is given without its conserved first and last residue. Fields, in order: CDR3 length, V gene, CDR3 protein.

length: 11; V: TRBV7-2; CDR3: ASSPLVDYGYT
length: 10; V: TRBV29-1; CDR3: SVGQGRNTIY
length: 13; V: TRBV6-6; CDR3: ASSYSWGGSYEQY
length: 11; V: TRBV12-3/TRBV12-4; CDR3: ASSLGDTYGYT
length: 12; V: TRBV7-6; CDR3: ASSLEDRGYGYT
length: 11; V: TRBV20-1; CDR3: SAVQGTNTEAF
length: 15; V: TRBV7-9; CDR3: ASSSPERGTGGHEQY
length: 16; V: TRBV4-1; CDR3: ASSQPIRRGAKWDGYT
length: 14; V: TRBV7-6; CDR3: ASSLAYKGRYNEQF
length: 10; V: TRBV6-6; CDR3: ASREGSYEQY
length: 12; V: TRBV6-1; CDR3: ASSEAPQYNEQF
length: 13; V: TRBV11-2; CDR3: ASSSIQGGNNEQF
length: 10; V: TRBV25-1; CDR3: ASSETGREAF
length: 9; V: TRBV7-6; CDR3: ASSIRHEQF
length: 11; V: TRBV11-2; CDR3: ASSPTGGIGYT
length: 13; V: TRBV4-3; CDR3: ASSRDTGGNQPQH
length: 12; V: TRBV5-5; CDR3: ASSLMGSPYGYT
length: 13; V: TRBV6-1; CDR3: ASTPGISSYNEQF
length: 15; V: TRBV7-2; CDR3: ASSPSWGRSSYNEQF
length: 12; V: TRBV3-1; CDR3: ASSYPGKSYEQY
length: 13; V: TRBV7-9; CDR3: ASSPTESWMGEQY
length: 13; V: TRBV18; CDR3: ASPKVTGTTGELF
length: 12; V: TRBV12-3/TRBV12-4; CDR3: ASSWGYSNQPQH
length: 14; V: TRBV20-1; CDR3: SARALDRAVTGELF
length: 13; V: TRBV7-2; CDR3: ASSFGGGRTDTQY
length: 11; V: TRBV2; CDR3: ASSLHHSEKLF
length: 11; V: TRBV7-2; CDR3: ASTTGAGNTIY
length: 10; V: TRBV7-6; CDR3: ASSLLPNEQF
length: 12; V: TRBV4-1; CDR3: ATKTWDRAYEQY
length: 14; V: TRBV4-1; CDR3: ASSQVPLVSNQPQH
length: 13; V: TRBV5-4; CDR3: ASSLDSPYYNEQF
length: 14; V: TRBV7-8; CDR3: ASSLESGGSHNEQF
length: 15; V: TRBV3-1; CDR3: ASSSLAGVHNIYEQY
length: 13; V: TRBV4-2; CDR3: ASSPRGTALYEQY
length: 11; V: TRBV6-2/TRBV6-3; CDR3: ASQREFYNEQF
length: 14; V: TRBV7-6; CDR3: ASSLETGSNTGELF
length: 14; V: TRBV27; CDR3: ASSLIRALQTDTQY
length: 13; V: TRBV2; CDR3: ASSREGTGSSPLH
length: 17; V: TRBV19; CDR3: ASSILRAVRGRRDTEAF
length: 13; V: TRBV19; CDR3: ASSPRTSGKYEQY
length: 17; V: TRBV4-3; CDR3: ASSQVYPVQSLSGNTIY
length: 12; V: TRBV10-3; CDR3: AISDASGNNEQF
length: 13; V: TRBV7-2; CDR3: ASSLSGTRAYEQY
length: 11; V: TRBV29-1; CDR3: SVSDRVGQPQH
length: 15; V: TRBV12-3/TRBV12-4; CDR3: ASSWAPQGSVSYGYT
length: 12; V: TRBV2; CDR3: ATGWGGTTDTQY
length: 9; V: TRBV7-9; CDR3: ASGFATEAF
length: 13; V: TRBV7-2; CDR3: ASSFATGAGNTIY
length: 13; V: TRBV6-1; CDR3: ASPSRSKGDEEQY
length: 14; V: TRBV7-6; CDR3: ASSLAASGGAETQY
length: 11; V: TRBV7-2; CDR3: ASSMDGRGTQY
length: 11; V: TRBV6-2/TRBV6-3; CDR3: ASSWSLRETQY
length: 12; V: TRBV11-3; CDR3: ASSFQGYGGELF
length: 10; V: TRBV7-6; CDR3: ASSPQNSPLH
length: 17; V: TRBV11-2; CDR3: ASQIKRTSGRGKPDTQY
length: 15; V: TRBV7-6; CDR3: ASSLKPWGQGGNEQY
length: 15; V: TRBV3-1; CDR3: ASSFKRGRWGTDTQY
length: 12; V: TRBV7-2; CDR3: ASRPDRGPYGYT